A selection of T cell receptor beta chains follows, all from one sample in a study of T cells in Graves' hyperthyroidism and ophthalmopathy. A single record per CDR3 protein comes from TCRdb applying MiXCR to the multiplex PCR reads. The repertoire holds approximately 610,000 distinct CDR3 sequences, with roughly 15% as singletons. Sequencing input: blood. Every receptor here comes from a woman aged 40 to 50 with Graves' ophthalmopathy. Both conserved end residues are part of each CDR3. D genes are given only for firm matches. Clone sizes are shown as once, few, many, or a class for an expanded clone.

D gene | J gene | V gene | clone size | CDR3 protein | CDR3 DNA
- | TRBJ2-7 | TRBV30 | many | CAWSELDVVGEQYF | TGTGCCTGGAGTGAGCTCGATGTGGTTGGCGAGCAGTACTTC
TRBD2 | TRBJ2-1 | TRBV27 | few | CASSPIAGPYNEQFF | TGTGCCAGTTCCCCAATAGCGGGCCCATACAATGAGCAGTTCTTC
TRBD1 | TRBJ1-1 | TRBV30 | many | CAWSVQGANRAFF | TGTGCCTGGAGTGTACAGGGGGCTAATCGGGCTTTCTTT
- | TRBJ2-1 | TRBV29-1 | many | CSVVFASSYNEQFF | TGCAGCGTTGTATTCGCTAGCTCCTACAATGAGCAGTTCTTC
- | TRBJ1-2 | TRBV11-2 | many | CASRSRPGVDGYTF | TGTGCCAGCAGATCCCGGCCGGGGGTGGATGGCTACACCTTC
TRBD1 | TRBJ1-1 | TRBV19 | many | CASRMGQMNTEAFF | TGTGCCAGTAGAATGGGACAGATGAACACTGAAGCTTTCTTT
- | TRBJ2-7 | TRBV12-3/TRBV12-4 | many | CASRGANEQYF | TGTGCCAGCAGGGGGGCGAACGAGCAGTACTTC
TRBD2 | TRBJ2-5 | TRBV11-3 | many | CASSANSGRGETQYF | TGTGCCAGCAGCGCCAATAGCGGGAGAGGAGAGACCCAGTACTTC
- | TRBJ2-5 | TRBV7-9 | many | CASSPDSPQETQYF | TGTGCCAGCAGCCCTGACAGTCCCCAAGAGACCCAGTACTTC
- | TRBJ1-2 | TRBV28 | many | CASSYAGNYGYTF | TGTGCCAGCAGTTACGCAGGGAACTATGGCTACACCTTC